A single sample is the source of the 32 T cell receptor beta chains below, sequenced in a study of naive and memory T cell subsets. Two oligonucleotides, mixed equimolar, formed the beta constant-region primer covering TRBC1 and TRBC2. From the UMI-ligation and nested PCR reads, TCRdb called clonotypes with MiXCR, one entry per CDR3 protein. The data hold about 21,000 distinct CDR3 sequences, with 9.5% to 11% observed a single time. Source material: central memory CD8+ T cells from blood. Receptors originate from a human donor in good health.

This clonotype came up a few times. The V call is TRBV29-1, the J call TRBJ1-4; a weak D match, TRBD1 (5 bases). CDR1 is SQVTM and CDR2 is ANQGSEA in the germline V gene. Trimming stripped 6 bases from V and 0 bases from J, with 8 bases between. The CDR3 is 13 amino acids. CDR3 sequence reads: CSVGDPTNEKLFF. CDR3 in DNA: TGCAGCGTAGGGGACCCAACTAATGAAAAACTGTTTTTT.

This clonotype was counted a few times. CDR3 amino acids: CASSLDGASASSYNEQFF. The DNA for the CDR3 is TGTGCCAGCAGCTTAGATGGGGCTAGCGCTAGCTCCTACAATGAGCAGTTCTTC. The V and J genes are TRBV11-2 and TRBJ2-1, with a tentative D call TRBD2 (6 bases). V was trimmed by 0 bases and J by 0 bases, leaving 15 bases between them. Per germline, CDR1 SGHAT and CDR2 FQNNGV. The CDR3 spans 18 residues.

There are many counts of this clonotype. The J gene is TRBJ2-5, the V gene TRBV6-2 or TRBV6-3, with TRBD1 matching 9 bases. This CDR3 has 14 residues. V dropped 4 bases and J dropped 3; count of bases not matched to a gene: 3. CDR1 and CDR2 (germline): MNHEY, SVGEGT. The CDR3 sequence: CASSSRQGEETQYF. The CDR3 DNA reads TGTGCCAGCAGTTCACGACAGGGGGAAGAGACCCAGTACTTC.

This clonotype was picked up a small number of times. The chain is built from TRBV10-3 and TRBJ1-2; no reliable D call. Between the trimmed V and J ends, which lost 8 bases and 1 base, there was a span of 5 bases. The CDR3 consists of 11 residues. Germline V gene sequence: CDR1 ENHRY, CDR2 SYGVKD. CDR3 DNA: TGTGCCATCGACAATAACTATGGCTACACCTTC. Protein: CAIDNNYGYTF.

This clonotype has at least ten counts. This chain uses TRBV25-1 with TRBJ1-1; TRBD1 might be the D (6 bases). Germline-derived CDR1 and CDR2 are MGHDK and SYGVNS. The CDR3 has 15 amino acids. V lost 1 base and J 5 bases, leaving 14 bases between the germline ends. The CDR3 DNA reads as TGTGCCAGCAGTGAATCCACGACAGGTAGAACTGAAGCTTTCTTT. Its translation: CASSESTTGRTEAFF.

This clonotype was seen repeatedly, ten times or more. This CDR3 reads CASSPSADSNQPQHF. DNA for the CDR3: TGTGCCAGCAGCCCCTCAGCGGATAGCAATCAGCCCCAGCATTTT. The V call is TRBV6-1, the J call TRBJ1-5, with D unresolved. The CDR3 has 15 amino acids. The V gene lost 6 bases and the J gene lost 0 bases, with 12 bases spanning the gap. CDR1 is MNHNS, CDR2 SASEGT, per germline.

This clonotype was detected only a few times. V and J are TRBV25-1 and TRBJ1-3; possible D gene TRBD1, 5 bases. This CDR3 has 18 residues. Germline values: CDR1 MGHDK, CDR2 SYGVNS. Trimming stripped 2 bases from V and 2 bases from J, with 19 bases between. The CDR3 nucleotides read TGTGCCAGCAGTGAACAGCTCCACGGGGCGCCACCTGGAAACACCATATATTTT. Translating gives CASSEQLHGAPPGNTIYF.

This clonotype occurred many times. The CDR3 loop reads CASSLDSGGRYQQYF. Written as DNA, the CDR3 is TGTGCCAGCAGCTTAGATTCAGGGGGCCGATATCAGCAGTACTTC. This chain connects TRBV11-2 to TRBJ2-7, with TRBD1 matching 8 bases. The CDR3 is 15 residues long. Trimming cost V 0 bases and J 8 bases; bases outside gene matches: 9. CDR1 and CDR2 (germline): SGHAT, FQNNGV.

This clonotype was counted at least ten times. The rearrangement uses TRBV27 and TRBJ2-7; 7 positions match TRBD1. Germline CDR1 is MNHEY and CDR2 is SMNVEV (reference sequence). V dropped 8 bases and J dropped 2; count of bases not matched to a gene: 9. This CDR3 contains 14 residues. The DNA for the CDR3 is TGTGCCAGCGGCACGAACAGGGGAGCCTACGAGCAGTACTTC. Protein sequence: CASGTNRGAYEQYF.

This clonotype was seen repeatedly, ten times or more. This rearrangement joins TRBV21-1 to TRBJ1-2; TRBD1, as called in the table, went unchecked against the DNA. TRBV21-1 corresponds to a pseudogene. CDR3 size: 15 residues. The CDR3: CASSTDRGLVYGYTF. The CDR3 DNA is TGTGCCAGCAGCACCGACAGGGGGCTGGTCTATGGCTACACCTTC.

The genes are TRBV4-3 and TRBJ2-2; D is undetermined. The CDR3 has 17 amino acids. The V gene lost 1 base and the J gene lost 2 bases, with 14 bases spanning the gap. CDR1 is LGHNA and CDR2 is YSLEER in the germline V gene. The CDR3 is CASSQGGQGHNTGELFF. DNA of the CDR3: TGCGCCAGCAGCCAAGGTGGTCAAGGGCATAACACCGGGGAGCTGTTTTTT.

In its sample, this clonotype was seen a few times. The chain's CDR3 is CASSLTGVDNSPLHF. The CDR3 nucleotides are TGTGCCAGCAGTTTAACAGGGGTGGACAATTCACCCCTCCACTTT. The rearrangement links TRBV28 to TRBJ1-6; TRBD1 aligns across 7 bases. The CDR3 covers 15 residues. CDR1 and CDR2 (germline): MDHEN, SYDVKM. The V and J ends lost 2 bases and 7 bases, in that order; junction bases with no gene match: 5.

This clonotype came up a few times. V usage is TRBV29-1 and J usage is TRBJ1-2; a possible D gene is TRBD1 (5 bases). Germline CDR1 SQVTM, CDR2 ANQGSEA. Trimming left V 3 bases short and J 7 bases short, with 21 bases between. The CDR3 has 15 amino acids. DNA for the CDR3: TGCAGCGTTGATGGGAGGGGAGAAGGTGAGGCTGGCTACACCTTC. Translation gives CSVDGRGEGEAGYTF.

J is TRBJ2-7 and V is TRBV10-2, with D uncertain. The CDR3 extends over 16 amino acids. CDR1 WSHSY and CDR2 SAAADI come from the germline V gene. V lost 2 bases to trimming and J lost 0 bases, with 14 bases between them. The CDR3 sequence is CASSERLSLSSYEQYF. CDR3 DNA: TGCGCCAGCAGTGAGAGACTGAGCCTGAGCTCCTACGAGCAGTACTTC.

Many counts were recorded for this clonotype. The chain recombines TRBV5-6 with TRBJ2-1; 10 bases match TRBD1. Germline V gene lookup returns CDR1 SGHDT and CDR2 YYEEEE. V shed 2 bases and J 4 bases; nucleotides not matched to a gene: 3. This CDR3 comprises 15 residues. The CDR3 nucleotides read TGTGCCAGCAGCTTCGGGACAGGGGCGTACAATGAGCAGTTCTTC. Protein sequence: CASSFGTGAYNEQFF.

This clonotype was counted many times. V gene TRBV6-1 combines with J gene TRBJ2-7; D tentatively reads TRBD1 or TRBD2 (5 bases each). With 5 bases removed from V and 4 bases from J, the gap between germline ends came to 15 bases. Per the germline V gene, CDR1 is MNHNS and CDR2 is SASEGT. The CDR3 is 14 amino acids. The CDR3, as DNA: TGTGCCAGCAGTCCTGTGCAGGGCGGGTACGAGCAGTACTTC. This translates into CASSPVQGGYEQYF.

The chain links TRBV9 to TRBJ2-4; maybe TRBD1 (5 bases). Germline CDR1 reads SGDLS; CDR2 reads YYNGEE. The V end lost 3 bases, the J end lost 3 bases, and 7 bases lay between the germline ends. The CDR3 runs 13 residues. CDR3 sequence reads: CASSDQGKNIQYF. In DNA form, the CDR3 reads TGTGCCAGCAGCGATCAGGGCAAAAACATTCAGTACTTC.

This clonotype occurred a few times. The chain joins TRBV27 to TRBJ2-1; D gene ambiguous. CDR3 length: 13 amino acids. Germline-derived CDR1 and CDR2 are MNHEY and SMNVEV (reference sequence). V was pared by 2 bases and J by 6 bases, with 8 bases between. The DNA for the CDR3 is TGTGCCAGCAGTTTAGGACCCGGCAATGAGCAGTTCTTC. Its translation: CASSLGPGNEQFF.

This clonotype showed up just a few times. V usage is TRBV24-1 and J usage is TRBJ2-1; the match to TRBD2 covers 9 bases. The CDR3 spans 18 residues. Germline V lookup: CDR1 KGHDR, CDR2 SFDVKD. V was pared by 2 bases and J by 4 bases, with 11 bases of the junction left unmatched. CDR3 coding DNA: TGTGCCACCAGTGATTCGTGGGGGGCTAGCGGGATGTACAATGAGCAGTTCTTC. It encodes CATSDSWGASGMYNEQFF.

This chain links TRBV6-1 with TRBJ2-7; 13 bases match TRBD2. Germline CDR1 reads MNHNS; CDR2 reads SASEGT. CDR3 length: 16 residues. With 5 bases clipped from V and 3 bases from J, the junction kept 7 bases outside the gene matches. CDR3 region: CASSQGLAGLGYEQYF. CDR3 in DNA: TGTGCCAGCAGTCAGGGACTAGCGGGATTGGGCTACGAGCAGTACTTC.

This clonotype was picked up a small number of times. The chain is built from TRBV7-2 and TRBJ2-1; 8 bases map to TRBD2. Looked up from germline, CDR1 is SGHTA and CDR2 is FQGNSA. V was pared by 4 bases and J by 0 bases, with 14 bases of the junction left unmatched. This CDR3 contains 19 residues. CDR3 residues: CASSSRLPLAGHSYNEQFF. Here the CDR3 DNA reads TGTGCCAGCAGCTCCAGGCTCCCCTTAGCGGGACACTCCTACAATGAGCAGTTCTTC.

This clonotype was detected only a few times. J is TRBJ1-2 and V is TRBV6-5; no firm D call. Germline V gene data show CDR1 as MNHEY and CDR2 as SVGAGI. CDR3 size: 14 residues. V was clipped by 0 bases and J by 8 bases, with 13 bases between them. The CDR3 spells CASSYSGPLGGYTF. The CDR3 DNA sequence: TGTGCCAGCAGTTACTCAGGCCCGCTGGGAGGCTACACCTTC.

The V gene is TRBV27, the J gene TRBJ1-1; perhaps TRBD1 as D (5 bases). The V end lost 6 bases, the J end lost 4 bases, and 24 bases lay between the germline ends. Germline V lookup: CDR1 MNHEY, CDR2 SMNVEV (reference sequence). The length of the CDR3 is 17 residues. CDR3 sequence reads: CASRKPLSGGSSTEAFF. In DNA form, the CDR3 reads TGTGCCAGCAGGAAGCCTCTTTCTGGGGGTTCTAGCACTGAAGCTTTCTTT.

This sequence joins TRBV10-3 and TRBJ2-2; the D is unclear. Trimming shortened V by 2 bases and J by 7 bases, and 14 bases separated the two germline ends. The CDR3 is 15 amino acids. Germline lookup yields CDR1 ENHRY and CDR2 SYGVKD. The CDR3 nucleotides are TGTGCCATCAGTGAGCCTTACCCCCCGAGCGGGGAGCTGTTTTTT. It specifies CAISEPYPPSGELFF.

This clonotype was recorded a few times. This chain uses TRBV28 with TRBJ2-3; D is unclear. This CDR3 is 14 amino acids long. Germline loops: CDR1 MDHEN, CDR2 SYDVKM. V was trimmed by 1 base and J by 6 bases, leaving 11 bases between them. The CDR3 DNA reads TGTGCCAGCAGTTTATTCCGTGTATCTGATACGCAGTATTTT. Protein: CASSLFRVSDTQYF. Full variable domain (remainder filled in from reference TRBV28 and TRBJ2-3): DVKVTQSSRYLVKRTGEKVFLECVQDMDHENMFWYRQDPGLGLRLIYFSYDVKMKEKGDIPEGYSVSREKKERFSLILESASTNQTSMYLCASSLFRVSDTQYFGPGTRLTVL.

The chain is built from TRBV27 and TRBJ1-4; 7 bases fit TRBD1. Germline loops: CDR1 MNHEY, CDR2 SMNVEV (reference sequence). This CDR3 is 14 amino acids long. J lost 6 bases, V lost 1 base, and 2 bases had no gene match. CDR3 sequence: CASSLYRGDEKLFF. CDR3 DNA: TGTGCCAGCAGTTTATACAGGGGTGATGAAAAACTGTTTTTT.

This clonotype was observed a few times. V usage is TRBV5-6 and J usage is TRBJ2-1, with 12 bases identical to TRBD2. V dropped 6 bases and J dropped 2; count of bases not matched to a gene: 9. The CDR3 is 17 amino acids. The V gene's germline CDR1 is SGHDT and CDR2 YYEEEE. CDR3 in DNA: TGTGCCAGCACCACAGGGAGACTAGCGGGAGCCTACAATGAGCAGTTCTTC. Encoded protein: CASTTGRLAGAYNEQFF.

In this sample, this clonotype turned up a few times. This chain's CDR3 is CAWGSSNEQFF. In DNA, the CDR3 is TGTGCCTGGGGCTCGTCTAATGAGCAGTTCTTC. The chain uses TRBV30 and TRBJ2-1; unclear D gene. CDR1 and CDR2 (germline): GTSNPN, SVGIG (reference sequence). Trimming took off 5 bases at V and 7 bases at J, with 9 bases between the two ends. The CDR3 is made up of 11 amino acids. Full variable domain (remainder filled in from reference TRBV30 and TRBJ2-1): SQTIHQWPATLVQPVGSPLSLECTVEGTSNPNLYWYRQAAGRGLQLLFYSVGIGQISSEVPQNLSASRPQDRQFILSSKKLLLSDSGFYLCAWGSSNEQFFGPGTRLTVL.

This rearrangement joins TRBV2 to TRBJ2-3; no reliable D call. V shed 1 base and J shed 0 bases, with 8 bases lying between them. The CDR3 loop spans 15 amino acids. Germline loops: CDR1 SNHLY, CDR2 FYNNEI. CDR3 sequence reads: CASSEGLRSTDTQYF. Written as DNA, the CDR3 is TGTGCCAGCAGTGAAGGCCTCCGAAGCACAGATACGCAGTATTTT.

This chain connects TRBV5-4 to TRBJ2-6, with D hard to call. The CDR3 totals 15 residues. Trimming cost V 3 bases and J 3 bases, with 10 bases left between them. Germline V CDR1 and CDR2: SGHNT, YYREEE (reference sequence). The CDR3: CASSSDGDGANVLTF. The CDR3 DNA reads TGTGCCAGCAGCTCCGATGGAGATGGGGCCAACGTCCTGACTTTC. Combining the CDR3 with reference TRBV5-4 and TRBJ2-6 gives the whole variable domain ETGVTQSPTHLIKTRGQQVTLRCSSQSGHNTVSWYQQALGQGPQFIFQYYREEENGRGNFPPRFSGLQFPNYSSELNVNALELDDSALYLCASSSDGDGANVLTFGAGSRLTVL.

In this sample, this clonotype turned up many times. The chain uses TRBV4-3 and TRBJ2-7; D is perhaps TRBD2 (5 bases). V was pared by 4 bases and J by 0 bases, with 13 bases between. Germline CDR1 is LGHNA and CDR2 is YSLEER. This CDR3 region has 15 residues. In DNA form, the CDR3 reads TGCGCCAGCAGCCCTGGACTGCAAGACTCCTACGAGCAGTACTTC. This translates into CASSPGLQDSYEQYF.

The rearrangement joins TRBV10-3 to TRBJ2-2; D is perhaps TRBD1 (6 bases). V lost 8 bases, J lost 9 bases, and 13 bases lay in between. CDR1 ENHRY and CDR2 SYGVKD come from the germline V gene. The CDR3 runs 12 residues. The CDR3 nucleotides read TGTGCCATCCCCAGGGGCTCCAGGGAGCTGTTTTTT. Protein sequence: CAIPRGSRELFF.